This T cell receptor beta chain was sequenced during a study of T cells in women clearing cervical HPV infection. CDR1 is SGHRS, CDR2 YFSETQ, per germline. The CDR3 consists of 15 residues. Study-wide results and caveats: CIN3+ cases had significantly higher TCR repertoire richness than controls, but evenness did not differ.

Turning to this clone: Its antigen is undetermined. The read ends 3 residues before the CDR3 terminus; that terminus is restored from the germline J gene.

The protocol was immunoSEQ multiplex PCR, while the TCRdb copy is restricted to in-frame clones and leaves out a portion. The sample holds some 30,000 clones. The specimen sequenced was blood buffy coat. The sequence was obtained from a woman between 18 and 70 years old with a cervical HPV16 infection that either progressed to CIN3+ or cleared (not recorded which). The chain is built from TRBV5-1 and TRBJ2-5; tentatively, D is TRBD2 (6 bases). The CDR3 DNA, read in part, is TGCGCCAGCAGCTTTTTCGGGGGAAGCACAGATACC. It is translated as CASSFFGGSTDT. The CDR3 in full is CASSFFGGSTDTQYF.